What follows are 5 T cell receptor beta chains derived from one specimen sequenced in a study of T cell changes during pregnancy in multiple sclerosis. Libraries were prepared by immunoSEQ multiplex PCR; TCRdb keeps only in-frame clonotypes and omits some of them. The sample carries around 50,000 clones, about 92% recorded once. The sequencing used CD4+ T cells from peripheral blood mononuclear cells, collected after pregnancy. These receptors were taken from a female donor with multiple sclerosis, enrolled in a pregnancy study.

The gene calls are TRBV7-2 and TRBJ1-1, with D perhaps matching TRBD1 (6 bases). Trimming took 5 bases from V and 10 from J, leaving 17 bases between them. The CDR3 is made up of 13 amino acids. CDR1 is SGHTA and CDR2 is FQGNSA in the germline V gene. The CDR3 protein is CASSHLLTGLAFF. DNA of the CDR3: TGTGCCAGCAGCCACCTATTAACAGGGTTAGCTTTCTTT.

This clone showed up just a few times. The J gene is TRBJ1-1, the V gene TRBV19, with 8 bases fitting TRBD1. Per the germline V gene, CDR1 is LNHDA and CDR2 is SQIVND (reference sequence). The V and J ends lost 6 bases and 3 bases, in that order; junction bases with no gene match: 0. CDR3 length: 12 amino acids. This chain's CDR3 is CASRDRDTEAFF. In nucleotides, the CDR3 is TGTGCCAGTAGGGACAGGGACACTGAAGCTTTCTTT.

The chain employs TRBV19 and TRBJ1-1, with no clear D. V was pared by 6 bases and J by 6 bases, with 8 bases between. This CDR3 has 11 amino acids. Germline-derived CDR1 and CDR2 are LNHDA and SQIVND (reference sequence). For the CDR3, the DNA is TGTGCCAGTAGCGACTATGCTGAAGCTTTCTTT. It yields the protein CASSDYAEAFF.

The V and J genes are TRBV6-8 and TRBJ2-5; 12 positions agree with TRBD2. The CDR3 runs to 15 residues. V lost 4 bases, J lost 5 bases, and 5 bases stayed unmatched. Germline loops: CDR1 MNHGY, CDR2 SAAAGT. The CDR3 region has the DNA TGTGCCAGCAGTTGCAGGACTAGCGGGGATGAGACCCAGTACTTC. Amino acids: CASSCRTSGDETQYF.

V gene TRBV7-9 combines with J gene TRBJ1-1; no reliable D call. Germline V gene lookup returns CDR1 SEHNR and CDR2 FQNEAQ (reference sequence). V lost 6 bases and J lost 4, with 9 bases in between. This CDR3 spans 12 amino acids. The CDR3 bases are TGTGCCAGCAGTCCAGCGGGCACTGAAGCTTTCTTT. Translating it yields CASSPAGTEAFF.